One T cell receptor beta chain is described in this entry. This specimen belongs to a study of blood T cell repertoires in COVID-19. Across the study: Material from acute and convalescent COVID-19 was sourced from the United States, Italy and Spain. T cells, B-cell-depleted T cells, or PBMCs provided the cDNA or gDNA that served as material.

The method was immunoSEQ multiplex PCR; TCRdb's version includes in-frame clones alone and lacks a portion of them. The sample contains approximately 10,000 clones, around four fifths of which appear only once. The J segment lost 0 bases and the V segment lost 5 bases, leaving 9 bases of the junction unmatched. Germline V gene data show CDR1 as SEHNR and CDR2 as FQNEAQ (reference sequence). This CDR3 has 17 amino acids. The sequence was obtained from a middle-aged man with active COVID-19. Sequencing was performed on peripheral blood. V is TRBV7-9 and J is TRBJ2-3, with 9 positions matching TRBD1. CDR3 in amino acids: CASSLTGTGTSTDTQYF. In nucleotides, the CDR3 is TGTGCCAGCAGCCTAACCGGGACAGGGACCAGCACAGATACGCAGTATTTT.